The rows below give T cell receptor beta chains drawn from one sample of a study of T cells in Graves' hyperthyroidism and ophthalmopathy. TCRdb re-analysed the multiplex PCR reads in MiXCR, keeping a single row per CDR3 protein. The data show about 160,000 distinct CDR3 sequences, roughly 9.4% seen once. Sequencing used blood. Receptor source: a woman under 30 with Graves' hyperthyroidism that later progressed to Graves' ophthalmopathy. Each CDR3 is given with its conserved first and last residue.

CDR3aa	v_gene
CASSQRIPLAGLSYNEQFF	TRBV4-1
CASSPARGIEAFF	TRBV18
CASSEAGTVNTEAFF	TRBV6-1
CSATDTTYEQYF	TRBV20-1
CATSDSTGAQPQHF	TRBV24-1
CASSGDRGPHEQYF	TRBV12-3/TRBV12-4
CASSQARGNYGYTF	TRBV3-1
CASSLRLGEGNEQFF	TRBV5-1
CASSNGQAAEAQHF	TRBV6-1
CSARDHDRELREQYF	TRBV20-1
CAWRRDGGNTIYF	TRBV30
CASSQDYRQRAEQYF	TRBV14
CASRHHSGRVEETQYF	TRBV6-1
CASSLASGFTDTQYF	TRBV27
CASSLDWGWDNTEAFF	TRBV7-2
CASSLGTLNYEQYF	TRBV5-1
CSARVLAEAFF	TRBV20-1
CASLGTGIYF	TRBV19
CATSDQDRGLFF	TRBV24-1
CAISPLPIQANEKLFF	TRBV10-3
CAWSVKRPSGNTIYF	TRBV30
CASSRKAGGIQETQYF	TRBV9
CASSAGETETQYF	TRBV10-2
CASSSGLLNTDTQYF	TRBV6-1
CASSVGLAVTGELFF	TRBV9
CASSVDSNTEAFF	TRBV9
CASSLKTGELFF	TRBV4-1
CASSVEAEETQYF	TRBV9
CASSLGGGYNEQFF	TRBV7-2
CASSPGQGEFQPQHF	TRBV7-9
CASSSLMNTEAFF	TRBV2